This is a list of T cell receptor beta chains from one sample in a study of T cells in Graves' hyperthyroidism and ophthalmopathy. One entry per CDR3 protein results from TCRdb running MiXCR on the multiplex PCR reads. The table has hundreds of thousands of distinct CDR3 sequences, nearly 45% seen once. The sample consisted of peripheral blood or thyroid tissue (not recorded which). These receptors all stem from an adult man with Graves' disease, either hyperthyroidism or ophthalmopathy (not recorded which). CDR3s include the opening cysteine and the closing phenylalanine or tryptophan. The D gene is left open where the match is weak. For some rows the clone size is stated as once, few or many, or as a class when expanded; others skip it.

TRBV29-1	-	TRBJ1-4	-	CSDYVEKLFF	TGCAGTGACTACGTTGAAAAACTGTTTTTT
TRBV2	-	TRBJ1-2	TRBD1	CASSEGTGASSYGYTF	TGTGCCAGCAGTGAAGGGACAGGGGCGAGCAGCTATGGCTACACCTTC
TRBV7-2	few	TRBJ1-3	-	CASSPRPDSTAGNTIYF	TGTGCCAGCAGCCCCCGCCCGGACAGCACGGCTGGAAACACCATATATTTT
TRBV4-1	few	TRBJ1-1	-	CASSQVSTANTEAFF	TGCGCCAGCAGCCAAGTATCGACAGCGAACACTGAAGCTTTCTTT
TRBV29-1	-	TRBJ2-7	TRBD1	CSASTGGGDEQYF	TGCAGCGCATCGACAGGGGGCGGGGACGAGCAGTACTTC
TRBV24-1	many	TRBJ1-1	TRBD1	CATSDHRGPNTEAFF	TGTGCCACCAGTGATCACAGGGGGCCCAACACTGAAGCTTTCTTT
TRBV5-1	many	TRBJ1-1	-	CASSADRYTEAFF	TGCGCCAGCAGCGCGGACAGATACACTGAAGCTTTCTTT
TRBV6-4	-	TRBJ1-2	TRBD1	CASSDLGTGGNYGYTF	TGTGCCAGCAGTGACCTTGGGACAGGGGGCAACTATGGCTACACCTTC
TRBV2	-	TRBJ1-3	-	CASRSRERHSGNTIYF	TGTGCCAGCAGGTCGAGGGAACGGCACTCTGGAAACACCATATATTTT
TRBV24-1	few	TRBJ2-3	-	CATSDPSSQSTDTQYF	TGTGCCACCAGTGACCCTTCTTCACAGAGCACAGATACGCAGTATTTT
TRBV12-3/TRBV12-4	many	TRBJ1-1	-	CASTPDGDTEAFF	TGTGCCAGCACCCCGGACGGAGACACTGAAGCTTTCTTT
TRBV24-1	many	TRBJ2-5	-	CATSDLWGETQYF	TGTGCCACCAGTGATTTATGGGGAGAGACCCAGTACTTC
TRBV5-1	many	TRBJ1-6	-	CASSLSGRPISPLHF	TGCGCCAGCAGCTTGTCTGGACGGCCTATCTCACCCCTCCACTTT
TRBV5-1	-	TRBJ1-3	TRBD1	CASCRGTGAGDTIYF	TGCGCCAGCTGTCGCGGGACAGGGGCAGGGGACACCATATATTTT
TRBV6-5	few	TRBJ2-7	TRBD1	CASSYRDRVGSYEQYF	TGTGCCAGCAGTTACAGAGACAGGGTTGGGTCCTACGAGCAGTACTTC
TRBV20-1	-	TRBJ1-1	TRBD1	CSEGGRGPHTEAFF	TGCAGTGAAGGCGGCAGGGGGCCGCACACTGAAGCTTTCTTT
TRBV10-3	many	TRBJ2-5	-	CAIARALAETQYF	TGTGCCATCGCCCGGGCCCTAGCGGAGACCCAGTACTTC
TRBV13	few	TRBJ1-2	-	CASSLEGTDYGYTF	TGTGCCAGCAGCTTAGAGGGAACGGACTATGGCTACACCTTC
TRBV4-1	-	TRBJ2-5	-	CASSQAGTVETQYF	TGCGCCAGCAGCCAAGCCGGGACGGTAGAGACCCAGTACTTC
TRBV6-1	few	TRBJ2-5	-	CASSYSFFSAKETQYF	TGTGCCAGCAGTTACTCCTTCTTCTCGGCGAAAGAGACCCAGTACTTC
TRBV12-3/TRBV12-4	-	TRBJ2-7	-	CASAPQGPGEQYF	TGTGCTAGTGCCCCACAGGGTCCAGGCGAGCAGTACTTC
TRBV20-1	-	TRBJ1-5	-	CSAKDSNQHF	TGCAGTGCTAAGGACAGCAACCAGCATTTT
TRBV29-1	many	TRBJ2-7	TRBD1	CSVDAGGAYEQYF	TGCAGCGTTGATGCAGGGGGAGCCTACGAGCAGTACTTC
TRBV6-5	-	TRBJ1-1	-	CASKQRQVNTEAFF	TGTGCCAGCAAACAAAGGCAGGTCAACACTGAAGCTTTCTTT
TRBV10-3	-	TRBJ1-1	-	CAITEGGMNTEAFF	TGTGCCATCACCGAGGGGGGCATGAACACTGAAGCTTTCTTT
TRBV29-1	many	TRBJ1-5	-	CSVEDPGRPQHF	TGCAGCGTTGAAGATCCGGGACGGCCCCAGCATTTT
TRBV7-2	-	TRBJ2-7	TRBD1	CASSQEGVTGGDEQYF	TGTGCCAGCAGCCAAGAGGGGGTGACAGGGGGCGACGAGCAGTACTTC
TRBV20-1	-	TRBJ1-1	TRBD1	CSEGTGSTEAFF	TGCAGTGAAGGGACAGGGAGCACTGAAGCTTTCTTT
TRBV25-1	-	TRBJ1-6	-	CARWGLGSPLHF	TGTGCCAGGTGGGGTTTGGGTTCACCCCTCCACTTT
TRBV7-6	-	TRBJ1-1	TRBD1	CASGDRGPTEAFF	TGTGCCAGCGGCGACAGGGGGCCCACTGAAGCTTTCTTT
TRBV20-1	-	TRBJ1-5	TRBD1	CSARVGTGGGHQPQHF	TGCAGTGCTAGAGTCGGGACAGGGGGCGGACACCAGCCCCAGCATTTT
TRBV25-1	-	TRBJ1-2	TRBD1	CAFLTGGAGGYTF	TGTGCTTTCCTGACAGGGGGCGCAGGCGGCTACACCTTC
TRBV25-1	once	TRBJ1-1	-	CASSESWAEGTEAFF	TGTGCCAGCAGTGAATCTTGGGCGGAGGGCACTGAAGCTTTCTTT
TRBV10-3	-	TRBJ2-2	TRBD1	CAIRAGTGVTGELFF	TGTGCCATCAGGGCCGGGACAGGGGTTACCGGGGAGCTGTTTTTT
TRBV6-1	-	TRBJ2-5	-	CASTQGPGSETQYF	TGTGCCAGCACCCAAGGGCCAGGGTCCGAGACCCAGTACTTC
TRBV10-3	-	TRBJ1-5	-	CAISSQGQPQHF	TGCGCCATCAGTTCACAGGGTCAGCCCCAGCATTTT
TRBV7-9	-	TRBJ2-5	TRBD1	CASSLGQVNQPQYF	TGTGCCAGCAGCTTGGGACAGGTTAATCAGCCCCAGTACTTC
TRBV7-3	-	TRBJ1-1	-	CASSLGFGAEAFF	TGTGCCAGCAGCTTGGGGTTCGGCGCTGAAGCTTTCTTT
TRBV29-1	few	TRBJ2-7	-	CSVEVEGGAGEQYF	TGCAGCGTTGAGGTTGAGGGGGGCGCCGGGGAGCAGTACTTC
TRBV19	few	TRBJ1-3	-	CASGLTPPVANTIYF	TGTGCCAGCGGACTTACCCCCCCGGTGGCTAACACCATATATTTT
TRBV29-1	many	TRBJ1-2	TRBD1	CSVAPGQGTSYGYTF	TGCAGCGTTGCCCCTGGACAGGGTACCAGCTATGGCTACACCTTC
TRBV10-3	-	TRBJ1-1	-	CAISEMDSIGTEAFF	TGTGCCATCAGTGAGATGGACAGCATTGGTACTGAAGCTTTCTTT
TRBV29-1	many	TRBJ1-1	TRBD1	CSVKAGTGGMNTEAFF	TGCAGCGTTAAAGCCGGAACAGGGGGCATGAACACTGAAGCTTTCTTT
TRBV9	many	TRBJ1-5	-	CASSTGGGRGPQHF	TGTGCCAGCAGCACGGGCGGTGGGCGAGGGCCCCAGCATTTT
TRBV25-1	-	TRBJ1-2	TRBD1	CASRPDRGGYTF	TGTGCCAGCAGACCGGACAGGGGGGGCTACACCTTC
TRBV25-1	many	TRBJ1-6	-	CASSDPWANSPLHF	TGTGCCAGCAGTGACCCGTGGGCGAATTCACCCCTCCACTTT